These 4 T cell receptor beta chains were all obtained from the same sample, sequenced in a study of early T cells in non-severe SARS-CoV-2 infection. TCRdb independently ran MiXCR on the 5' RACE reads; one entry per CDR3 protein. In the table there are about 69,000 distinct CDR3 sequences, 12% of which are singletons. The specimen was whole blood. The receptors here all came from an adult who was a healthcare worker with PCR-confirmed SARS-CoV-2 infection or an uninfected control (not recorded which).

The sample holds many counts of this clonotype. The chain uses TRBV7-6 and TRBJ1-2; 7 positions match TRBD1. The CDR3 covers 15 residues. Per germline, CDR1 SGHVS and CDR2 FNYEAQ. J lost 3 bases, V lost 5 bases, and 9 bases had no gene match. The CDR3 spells CASSPITGADYGYTF. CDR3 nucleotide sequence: TGTGCCAGCAGCCCGATAACAGGGGCTGACTATGGCTACACCTTC.

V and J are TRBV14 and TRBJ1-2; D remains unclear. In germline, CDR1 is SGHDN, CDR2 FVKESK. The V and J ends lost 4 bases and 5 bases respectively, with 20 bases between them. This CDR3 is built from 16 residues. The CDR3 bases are TGTGCCAGCAGCCCGCTGACGGAGGCAGGCGGGTATGGCTACACCTTC. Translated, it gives CASSPLTEAGGYGYTF.

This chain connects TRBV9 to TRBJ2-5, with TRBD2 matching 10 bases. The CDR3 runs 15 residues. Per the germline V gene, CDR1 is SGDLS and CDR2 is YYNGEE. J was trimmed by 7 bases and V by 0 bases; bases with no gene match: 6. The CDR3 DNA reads TGTGCCAGCAGCGTAGGCCCTAGCGGGAGTGTGACCCAGTACTTC. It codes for CASSVGPSGSVTQYF. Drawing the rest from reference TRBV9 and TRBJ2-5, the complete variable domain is DSGVTQTPKHLITATGQRVTLRCSPRSGDLSVYWYQQSLDQGLQFLIQYYNGEERAKGNILERFSAQQFPDLHSELNLSSLELGDSALYFCASSVGPSGSVTQYFGPGTRLLVL.

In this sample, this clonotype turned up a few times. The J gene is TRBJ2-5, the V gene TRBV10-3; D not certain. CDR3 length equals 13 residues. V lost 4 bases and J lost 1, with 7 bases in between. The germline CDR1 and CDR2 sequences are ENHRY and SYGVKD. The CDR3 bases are TGTGCCATCAGTGTATACAGCCAAGAGACCCAGTACTTC. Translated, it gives CAISVYSQETQYF.